This TCR beta chain was documented in a study of shared clonotypes between healthy human individuals. Trimming at V came to 6 bases and at J to 2 bases, leaving 5 bases not matched to a gene. Germline values: CDR1 SGHTA, CDR2 FQGTGA. The CDR3 consists of 14 residues. As regards this clone: The same CDR3 arises from other DNA sequences in this sample as well.

Some clones are missing from TCRdb's copy, which holds only in-frame ones; the method was immunoSEQ multiplex PCR. Here the sample spans over a million clones, approximately 80% being singletons. Sequenced material: memory CD4+ T cells from PBMCs. Subset here: CD45RA-negative fraction. The sequence came from a man aged 18 to 29 in good health. Some clones in this sample may be carry-over from other donors' samples. The rearrangement links TRBV7-3 to TRBJ2-7, with 9 bases identical to TRBD2. In DNA, the CDR3 is TGTGCCAGCAGTCCCACTAGCGGGCCCTACGAGCAGTACTTC. Amino acid sequence: CASSPTSGPYEQYF.